Following are 29 T cell receptor beta chains from one sample sequenced in a study of blood T cell repertoires in COVID-19 (dated by TCRdb to 2019 to 2021). To prepare the library, the immunoSEQ multiplex PCR assay was applied. TCRdb took over this immuneACCESS table, retaining in-frame rearrangements with V and J assigned. Such tables are incomplete; in checked studies, under half of the missing clones stem from an unresolved V gene, and the remainder is unexplained. The sample table contains approximately 330,000 clones; only one count was recorded for around 89% of them. 3% to 4% of the sample belongs to the ten largest clones. Material for sequencing was peripheral blood. The receptors come from a woman aged 45-65 years with active or convalescent COVID-19.

The CDR3 DNA sequence: TGTGCCAGCTCACCGGGACTAGCCCGCCACGAGCAGTACTTC. It is translated as CASSPGLARHEQYF. V and J are TRBV18 and TRBJ2-7, with 9 bases matching TRBD2. Germline values: CDR1 KGHSH, CDR2 LQKENI. The trim removed 3 bases at V and 5 bases at J, leaving 5 bases unmatched. CDR3 length: 14 amino acids.

The chain couples TRBV7-9 to TRBJ1-2; D call uncertain. V was trimmed by 10 bases and J by 8 bases, leaving 14 bases between them. The CDR3 runs 11 residues. Looked up from germline, CDR1 is SEHNR and CDR2 is FQNEAQ (reference sequence). DNA for the CDR3: TGTGCCATTATCCCCATTAGCGGCTACACCTTC. Encoded protein: CAIIPISGYTF.

The rearrangement links TRBV30 to TRBJ1-3, with 8 bases aligning to TRBD1. CDR1 GTSNPN and CDR2 SVGIG come from the germline V gene (reference sequence). CDR3 length: 14 residues. Unmatched junction bases numbered 2, after V lost 4 bases and J lost 0 bases. The CDR3 spells CAWMGQVSGNTIYF. The CDR3 coding sequence is TGTGCCTGGATGGGACAGGTCTCTGGAAACACCATATATTTT.

As DNA, the CDR3 is TGTGCCATCAGGGACAGGGAGAATGAGCAGTTCTTC. Its translation is CAIRDRENEQFF. This chain uses TRBV10-3 with TRBJ2-1; the match to TRBD1 covers 8 bases. Germline CDR1 and CDR2: ENHRY and SYGVKD. V trimming: 6 bases; J trimming: 7 bases; junction bases outside the gene matches: 2. This CDR3 is built from 12 residues.

The genes are TRBV28 and TRBJ2-1; 12 bases are shared with TRBD2. Germline CDR1 MDHEN, CDR2 SYDVKM. The junction had 4 bases not matched to a gene; V was cut back by 7 bases and J by 6 bases. This CDR3 is 14 amino acids long. The CDR3 nucleotides read TGTGCCAGCACCTCTAGCGGGAGGGCCAATGAGCAGTTCTTC. This sequence encodes CASTSSGRANEQFF.

J is TRBJ2-5 and V is TRBV5-5; D possibly corresponds to TRBD1 (6 bases). This CDR3 has 14 residues. Germline lookup yields CDR1 SGHKS and CDR2 YYEKEE (reference sequence). Trimming took 4 bases from V and 4 from J, leaving 14 bases between them. The CDR3 here is CASSRITGRETQYF. Written as DNA, the CDR3 is TGTGCCAGCAGCCGCATCACAGGGAGAGAGACCCAGTACTTC.

The chain links TRBV7-9 to TRBJ2-7, with a tentative D call TRBD2 (6 bases). The CDR3 sequence is 17 residues long. The V gene lost 3 bases and the J gene lost 3 bases, with 21 bases spanning the gap. Germline CDR1 is SEHNR and CDR2 is FQNEAQ (reference sequence). This chain's CDR3 is CASSFFFRGKIVYEQYF. Here the CDR3 DNA reads TGTGCCAGCAGCTTTTTCTTTCGCGGGAAGATTGTCTACGAGCAGTACTTC.

The rearrangement joins TRBV12-3 or TRBV12-4 to TRBJ1-2; the D gene is possibly TRBD1 (5 bases). V was pared by 6 bases and J by 7 bases, with 15 bases between. The CDR3 covers 13 residues. The CDR3 sequence: CASSRGRVAGYTF. CDR3 coding DNA: TGTGCCAGCAGCCGCGGCAGGGTTGCTGGCTACACCTTC.

The rearrangement uses TRBV10-3 and TRBJ2-5; tentative D call: TRBD2 (5 bases). Between the trimmed V and J ends, which lost 4 bases and 5 bases, there was a span of 20 bases. Looked up from germline, CDR1 is ENHRY and CDR2 is SYGVKD. The CDR3 is made up of 16 amino acids. CDR3 DNA sequence: TGTGCCATCAGTGGCCCGCCCGGACGGGAAGCCGAGACCCAGTACTTC. Its translation: CAISGPPGREAETQYF.

V is TRBV19 and J is TRBJ1-1; 9 bases are shared with TRBD1. The CDR3 extends over 14 amino acids. V lost 7 bases, J lost 3 bases, and 6 bases stayed unmatched. Germline assignment: CDR1 LNHDA and CDR2 SQIVND (reference sequence). The CDR3 DNA sequence: TGTGCCAGTATGGACAGGGGAGGAGACACTGAAGCTTTCTTT. It yields the protein CASMDRGGDTEAFF. Full variable domain (rest looked up from reference TRBV19 and TRBJ1-1): DGGITQSPKYLFRKEGQNVTLSCEQNLNHDAMYWYRQDPGQGLRLIYYSQIVNDFQKGDIAEGYSVSREKKESFPLTVTSAQKNPTAFYLCASMDRGGDTEAFFGQGTRLTVV.

The rearrangement joins TRBV3-1 (or the pseudogene TRBV3-2) to TRBJ2-7; 7 nucleotides match TRBD1. Germline V gene lookup returns CDR1 LGHDT and CDR2 YNNKEL (reference sequence). The CDR3 has 15 residues. Trimming removed 4 bases from V and 0 bases from J; junction bases left unmatched: 6. The CDR3 here is CASSPQDRSSYEQYF. The CDR3 bases are TGTGCCAGCAGCCCCCAGGACAGGAGCTCCTACGAGCAGTACTTC.

The rearrangement uses TRBV21-1 and TRBJ2-1; the table assigns TRBD1, which was not confirmed against the DNA. TRBV21-1 is designated a pseudogene. The CDR3 is made up of 13 amino acids. The CDR3 DNA is TGTGCCCGGGACACCGCCTCCTACAATGAGCAGTTCTTC. Amino acid sequence: CARDTASYNEQFF.

This clone was seen a few times. The gene calls are TRBV7-9 and TRBJ1-2; no reliable D call. Germline CDR1 reads SEHNR; CDR2 reads FQNEAQ (reference sequence). The CDR3 extends over 16 amino acids. V lost 2 bases to trimming and J lost 3 bases, with 16 bases between them. The CDR3 loop reads CASSLNIKGVDYGYTF. DNA of the CDR3: TGTGCCAGCAGCTTAAATATTAAGGGAGTCGACTATGGCTACACCTTC.

The chain has TRBV9 and TRBJ2-3; 10 nucleotides line up with TRBD2. J was trimmed by 1 base and V by 0 bases; bases with no gene match: 5. The germline gives CDR1 SGDLS, CDR2 YYNGEE. CDR3 size: 17 residues. The CDR3 DNA sequence: TGTGCCAGCAGCGTAGGGGTAGCGGGAGGAGGCACAGATACGCAGTATTTT. It encodes CASSVGVAGGGTDTQYF.

A single count supports this clone. The rearrangement links TRBV19 to TRBJ2-1; 15 bases agree with TRBD2. The CDR3 length is 18 residues. The ends lost 6 bases at V and 0 bases at J; junction bases unmatched: 6. Germline V gives CDR1 LNHDA, CDR2 SQIVND (reference sequence). The CDR3 loop reads CASSPGLAGGYSYNEQFF. In DNA, the CDR3 is TGTGCCAGTAGCCCGGGACTAGCGGGGGGATACTCCTACAATGAGCAGTTCTTC.

The chain combines TRBV9 with TRBJ2-7, with 7 bases identical to TRBD1. V was pared by 0 bases and J by 2 bases, with 8 bases of the junction left unmatched. This CDR3 has 16 amino acids. CDR1 is SGDLS and CDR2 is YYNGEE in the germline V gene. CDR3 sequence reads: CASSVAPDRSTYEQYF. In nucleotides, the CDR3 is TGTGCCAGCAGCGTAGCCCCGGACAGGTCGACCTACGAGCAGTACTTC.

This clone came up once. Distinct nucleotide sequences in the sample also encode this CDR3. This chain joins TRBV15 and TRBJ2-7, with 12 positions matching TRBD1. Germline CDR1 and CDR2: LNHNV and YYDKDF (reference sequence). J lost 5 bases, V lost 3 bases, and 5 bases had no gene match. CDR3 size: 15 residues. CDR3 DNA: TGTGCCACCAGCAGGGGGGGGACAGGGGGCCACGAGCAGTACTTC. It codes for CATSRGGTGGHEQYF.

The genes are TRBV5-4 and TRBJ1-2, with unresolved D. V lost 0 bases and J 5 bases, leaving 11 bases between the germline ends. Germline V lookup: CDR1 SGHNT, CDR2 YYREEE (reference sequence). The CDR3 is 14 amino acids. The DNA for the CDR3 is TGTGCCAGCAGCTTGGAGTCGAGACAATATGGCTACACCTTC. It yields the protein CASSLESRQYGYTF.

Only a few counts were recorded for this clone. The V call is TRBV19, the J call TRBJ2-1; D is possibly TRBD2 (5 bases). Germline loops: CDR1 LNHDA, CDR2 SQIVND (reference sequence). Trimming left V 2 bases short and J 7 bases short, with 21 bases between. The CDR3 extends over 17 amino acids. The CDR3 here is CASSISGRLTNRNEQFF. Written as DNA, the CDR3 is TGTGCCAGTAGTATATCCGGCAGACTAACTAATAGAAATGAGCAGTTCTTC. The full variable domain, in which reference TRBV19 and TRBJ2-1 provide the parts outside the CDR3, is DGGITQSPKYLFRKEGQNVTLSCEQNLNHDAMYWYRQDPGQGLRLIYYSQIVNDFQKGDIAEGYSVSREKKESFPLTVTSAQKNPTAFYLCASSISGRLTNRNEQFFGPGTRLTVL.

The V call is TRBV7-2, the J call TRBJ1-1; a weak D match, TRBD1 (5 bases). CDR1 and CDR2 (germline): SGHTA, FQGNSA. With 6 bases removed from V and 5 bases from J, the gap between germline ends came to 19 bases. The CDR3 totals 15 residues. CDR3 in amino acids: CASRYSAGITTEAFF. CDR3 in DNA: TGTGCCAGCAGATACTCCGCAGGGATTACGACTGAAGCTTTCTTT.

The rearrangement joins TRBV29-1 to TRBJ2-3; D possibly corresponds to TRBD2 (7 bases). The germline gives CDR1 SQVTM, CDR2 ANQGSEA. This CDR3 is 14 amino acids long. Trimming removed 7 bases at V and 2 bases at J, with 16 bases between. The CDR3 is CSASRGANTDTQYF. The CDR3 coding sequence is TGCAGCGCTTCTCGGGGGGCTAACACAGATACGCAGTATTTT.

The rearrangement links TRBV18 to TRBJ2-7, with 10 positions matching TRBD2. CDR1 KGHSH and CDR2 LQKENI come from the germline V gene. J was trimmed by 2 bases and V by 0 bases; bases with no gene match: 1. The CDR3 runs 15 residues. The CDR3 DNA reads as TGTGCCAGCTCACCACCCCTAGCGGGAGCCTACGAGCAGTACTTC. Translation: CASSPPLAGAYEQYF.

The V and J genes are TRBV6-2 or TRBV6-3 and TRBJ1-5; D unclear. The CDR3 is 13 residues long. The germline V and J ends were trimmed by 6 bases and 0 bases, with 6 bases remaining between them. Germline V gives CDR1 MNHEY, CDR2 SVGEGT. The CDR3 sequence is CASSLNSNQPQHF. CDR3 nucleotide sequence: TGTGCCAGCAGCCTAAATAGCAATCAGCCCCAGCATTTT.

The chain combines TRBV11-2 with TRBJ1-5; the match to TRBD1 covers 8 bases. There are 14 residues in the CDR3. Losses at the gene ends were 5 bases for V and 4 bases for J; bases not matched to a gene: 4. Germline loops: CDR1 SGHAT, CDR2 FQNNGV. CDR3 coding DNA: TGTGCCAGCAGCCGGGACAGGTGGAATCAGCCCCAGCATTTT. Translation: CASSRDRWNQPQHF.

This chain links TRBV7-2 with TRBJ1-1; the D gene is possibly TRBD1 (6 bases). The CDR3 spans 14 residues. The germline V and J ends were trimmed by 2 bases and 10 bases, with 17 bases remaining between them. Germline CDR1 and CDR2: SGHTA and FQGNSA. The CDR3 is CASSLRFLQGIAFF. The DNA for the CDR3 is TGTGCCAGCAGCTTACGATTCTTACAGGGAATAGCTTTCTTT.

This clone came up a few times. The rearrangement joins TRBV9 to TRBJ1-6; D uncertain. V lost 1 base, J lost 8 bases, and 10 bases lay in between. The CDR3 covers 14 residues. Per the germline V gene, CDR1 is SGDLS and CDR2 is YYNGEE. The CDR3 loop is CASSVSPGDSPLHF. The CDR3 region has the DNA TGTGCCAGCAGCGTATCTCCCGGGGATTCACCCCTCCACTTT.

V usage is TRBV5-4 and J usage is TRBJ1-4, with D possibly matching TRBD1 (5 bases). CDR1 and CDR2 (germline): SGHNT, YYREEE (reference sequence). This CDR3 region has 12 residues. With 3 bases removed from V and 8 bases from J, the gap between germline ends came to 8 bases. CDR3 in DNA: TGTGCCAGCAGCTCCGGGGGGGAAAAACTGTTTTTT. The encoded protein is CASSSGGEKLFF.

This clone occurred a few times. The chain joins TRBV12-3 or TRBV12-4 to TRBJ1-1; D is perhaps TRBD1 (6 bases). V lost 6 bases to trimming and J lost 8 bases, with 10 bases between them. The CDR3 runs 11 residues. CDR3 sequence (DNA): TGTGCCAGCAGAGAAGGGACAGAAGCTTTCTTT. It codes for CASREGTEAFF.

V usage is TRBV7-3 and J usage is TRBJ1-1, with D uncertain. The CDR3 length is 13 residues. V was cut by 5 bases and J by 7 bases, with 14 bases left in between. Germline lookup yields CDR1 SGHTA and CDR2 FQGTGA. The CDR3: CASSPRLDDEAFF. CDR3 nucleotide sequence: TGTGCCAGCAGCCCGAGACTGGATGATGAAGCTTTCTTT.